This T cell receptor (beta chain) was recorded in a study of T-cell reconstitution after alpha-beta-depleted transplantation in children. This clonotype was observed many times. Unique molecular identifiers were used to barcode this TCRbeta library. MiXCR, applied by TCRdb to the PCR reads, yields one record per CDR3 protein. The data contain a few hundred thousand distinct CDR3 sequences, less than 15% of them singletons. The V end lost 6 bases, the J end lost 7 bases, and 9 bases lay between the germline ends. Germline V lookup: CDR1 SQVTM, CDR2 ANQGSEA. The length of the CDR3 is 11 residues. The sequenced sample was PBMCs, obtained from the stem cell graft. This clonotype was sampled from a human donor who donated a stem cell graft to a child with Fanconi anemia. V usage is TRBV29-1 and J usage is TRBJ1-4; tentatively, D is TRBD1 (6 bases). The CDR3 loop is CSVRGGEKLFF. CDR3 in DNA: TGCAGCGTGAGAGGGGGTGAAAAACTGTTTTTT.